This paragraph reports one TCR beta chain. What it binds is not known. The data belong to a study of CD8+CD57+ T cells in acquired aplastic anemia. About the study: DNA from sorted CD4+ and CD8+ cells averaged around 3 ug. General study results and limits: Statistical testing detected no significant gap in CD8+ Simpson's diversity between patients and controls. Patients and controls shared under 35 CD8+ CDR3 sequences, highly expressed in patients.

CD8+CD57+ cell expansion, shown by flow cytometry, had occurred in the patients selected for sequencing. The V gene end was trimmed by 6 bases and the J gene end by 4 bases; junction bases not matched to a gene: 2. CDR1 SNHLY and CDR2 FYNNEI come from the germline V gene. The CDR3 is 14 residues long. It was genomic DNA that served as the template for profiling TCR beta VDJ and CDR3. TCRdb ran MiXCR on the reads and lists one entry per CDR3 protein. The table includes about 120,000 distinct CDR3 sequences, almost 40% detected once. The J gene is TRBJ2-2, the V gene TRBV2; 10 bases agree with TRBD1. This sequence was found in a human donor with aplastic anemia. Sequencing input: sorted CD4+, CD8+, or CD8+CD57+ T cells (not recorded which) from PBMCs. DNA of the CDR3: TGTGCCAGCAGGGACAGGGGGAGCACCGGGGAGCTGTTTTTT. Amino acid sequence: CASRDRGSTGELFF.